The sequence of this TCR beta chain was determined in a study of cytomegalovirus exposure and HLA in healthy donors. Unmatched junction bases numbered 6, after V lost 3 bases and J lost 5 bases. This CDR3 region has 16 residues. Germline V lookup: CDR1 KGHSH, CDR2 LQKENI. Using immunoSEQ multiplex PCR, the repertoire was profiled, and TCRdb retains in-frame clones only, with some absent. The sample has about 160,000 clones, about 90% seen once. The study drew the donors from its approximately 110-subject validation cohort, separate from the approximately 700-subject first cohort. General study findings and limits: The TCR clusters that emerged in the first cohort tended, a later analysis found, to co-occur in the 120 or so validation repertoires. Most TCR sequences were seen very rarely across donors, but some public TCRs occurred in many.

A word on this clone: Its antigen is not identified.

The V and J genes are TRBV18 and TRBJ2-2, with 10 bases lining up with TRBD1. The TCR sequence derives from a woman in her 30s in good health and CMV-seronegative. Specimen: PBMCs. The CDR3 spells CASSPWGQGPTGELFF. In nucleotides, the CDR3 is TGTGCCAGCTCACCCTGGGGACAGGGGCCAACCGGGGAGCTGTTTTTT.